Described below is a single TCR beta chain sequence and its context. This specimen belongs to a study of control samples from healthy donors and cancer patients. The method was immunoSEQ multiplex PCR; TCRdb's version includes in-frame clones alone and lacks a portion of them. The data show around 94,000 clones, roughly nine tenths seen once. Germline CDR1 reads MNHEY; CDR2 reads SVGAGI. V dropped 0 bases and J dropped 10 bases, with 15 bases sitting between them. CDR3 size: 15 residues. The source is a young woman in good health. This chain links TRBV6-5 with TRBJ1-4; D unresolved. The sample was blood. The CDR3 sequence: CASSYSSGLGGKLFF. The CDR3 DNA reads as TGTGCCAGCAGTTACTCGTCGGGTCTGGGCGGAAAACTGTTTTTT.